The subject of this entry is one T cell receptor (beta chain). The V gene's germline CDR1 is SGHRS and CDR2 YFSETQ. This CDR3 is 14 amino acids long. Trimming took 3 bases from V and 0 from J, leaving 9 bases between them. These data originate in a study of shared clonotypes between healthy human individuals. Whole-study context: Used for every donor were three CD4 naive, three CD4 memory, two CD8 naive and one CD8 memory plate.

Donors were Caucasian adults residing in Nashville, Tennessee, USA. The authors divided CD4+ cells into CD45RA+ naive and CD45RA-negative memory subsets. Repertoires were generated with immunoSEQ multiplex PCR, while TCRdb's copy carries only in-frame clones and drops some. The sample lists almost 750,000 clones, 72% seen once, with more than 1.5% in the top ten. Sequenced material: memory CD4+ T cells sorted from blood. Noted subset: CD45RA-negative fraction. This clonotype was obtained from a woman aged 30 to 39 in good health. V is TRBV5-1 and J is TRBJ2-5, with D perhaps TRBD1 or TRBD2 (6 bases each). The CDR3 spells CASSSGDNQETQYF. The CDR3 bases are TGCGCCAGCAGCTCGGGGGACAACCAAGAGACCCAGTACTTC.